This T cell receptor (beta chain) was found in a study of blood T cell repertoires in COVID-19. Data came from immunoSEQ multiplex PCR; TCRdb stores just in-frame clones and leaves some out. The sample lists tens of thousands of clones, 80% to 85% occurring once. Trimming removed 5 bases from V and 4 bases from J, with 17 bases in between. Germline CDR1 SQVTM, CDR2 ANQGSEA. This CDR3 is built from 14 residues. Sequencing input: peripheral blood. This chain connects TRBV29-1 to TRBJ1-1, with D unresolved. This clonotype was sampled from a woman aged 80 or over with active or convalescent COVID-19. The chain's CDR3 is CSVKKSVLFTEAFF. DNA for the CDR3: TGCAGCGTTAAAAAGTCGGTTCTTTTCACTGAAGCTTTCTTT.